This T cell receptor beta chain originates from a study of cytomegalovirus exposure and HLA in healthy donors. Study context: Unique TCRs numbering some 80 million, obtained from HLA-typed donors, made up an early data release.

Germline CDR1 reads SGHDN; CDR2 reads FVKESK. The junction had 3 bases not matched to a gene; V was cut back by 4 bases and J by 0 bases. CDR3 length equals 14 residues. A remark on this clone: The antigen is unknown.

Findings and limits, study-wide: Later analysis demonstrated an association between a missense DCLRE1C variant and TCR beta V- and J-gene trimming.

Primers included in the PCR were 60 Vbeta and 13 Jbeta primers. Assay: immunoSEQ multiplex PCR; the TCRdb copy retains only in-frame clones and omits some. Of around 200,000 clones listed, less than 80% are singletons. The TCR was taken from a man in his forties in good health and CMV-seronegative. The source material was PBMCs. The chain is built from TRBV14 and TRBJ2-7; 7 bases map to TRBD1. CDR3 DNA sequence: TGTGCCAGCAGCCGAGGGGACAGCTCCTACGAGCAGTACTTC. Its protein product is CASSRGDSSYEQYF.